What follows are 9 T cell receptor beta chains derived from one specimen sequenced in a study of shared clonotypes between healthy human individuals (TCRdb year 2020). Libraries were made using the immunoSEQ multiplex PCR assay. Entries here come from immuneACCESS through TCRdb and include only in-frame sequences with V and J called. Some clones fail to appear in such tables; in the studies checked, an unresolved V gene covers under half of the shortfall, and the cause of the remainder is unknown. The sample table lists approximately 400,000 clones, approximately 97% of them with a count of one. The ten largest clones represent about 0.34% of the sample. What was sequenced was memory CD8+ T cells sorted from blood. The cell subset or site label of this sample denotes: CD45RO+ cells pooled with CCR7-negative TemRA cells. All receptors come from a man aged 25-40 years in good health.

The chain has TRBV10-3 and TRBJ1-4; D is undetermined. Looked up from germline, CDR1 is ENHRY and CDR2 is SYGVKD. There are 14 residues in the CDR3. Trimming removed 2 bases at V and 5 bases at J, with 9 bases between. This CDR3 is CAISEVDGNEKLFF. CDR3 DNA: TGTGCCATCAGTGAGGTGGACGGGAATGAAAAACTGTTTTTT.

The J gene is TRBJ2-1, the V gene TRBV7-6; 7 bases match TRBD2. The germline gives CDR1 SGHVS, CDR2 FNYEAQ. The V and J ends lost 5 bases and 7 bases, in that order; junction bases with no gene match: 26. The CDR3 spans 20 residues. The CDR3 DNA sequence: TGTGCCAGCAGCCAAAACCCTACTCATTTTAAGGGAGGGCCTTGGAATGAGCAGTTCTTC. Protein sequence: CASSQNPTHFKGGPWNEQFF.

This chain connects TRBV5-1 to TRBJ2-7; 11 bases agree with TRBD1. The germline V gene encodes CDR1 SGHRS and CDR2 YFSETQ. The V segment lost 4 bases and the J segment 2 bases; nucleotides outside the gene matches: 11. This CDR3 contains 17 residues. CDR3 sequence: CASSHVYPGQGAYEQYF. CDR3 DNA: TGCGCCAGCAGCCACGTATATCCGGGACAGGGGGCCTACGAGCAGTACTTC.

The chain employs TRBV6-5 and TRBJ2-2, with D possibly being TRBD1 or TRBD2 (6 bases each). The length of the CDR3 is 16 residues. Trimming cost V 2 bases and J 4 bases, with 14 bases left between them. Looked up from germline, CDR1 is MNHEY and CDR2 is SVGAGI. The DNA for the CDR3 is TGTGCCAGCAGTTACGACGGGGGCTATAGCACCGGGGAGCTGTTTTTT. Translated, it gives CASSYDGGYSTGELFF.

In its sample, this clone was seen once. V gene TRBV6-6 combines with J gene TRBJ1-1; D is undetermined. This CDR3 has 12 amino acids. Trimming shortened V by 2 bases and J by 5 bases, and 6 bases separated the two germline ends. CDR1 MNHNY and CDR2 SVGAGI come from the germline V gene (reference sequence). The CDR3 sequence: CASSYEGTEAFF. The CDR3 DNA sequence: TGTGCCAGCAGTTACGAAGGTACTGAAGCTTTCTTT.

This chain joins TRBV27 and TRBJ1-2, with D tentatively TRBD1 (5 bases). The germline CDR1 and CDR2 sequences are MNHEY and SMNVEV (reference sequence). The CDR3 contains 15 residues. V gave up 6 bases and J gave up 5 bases, with 19 bases separating them. The CDR3 bases are TGTGCCAGCAGACAAAGTAATGGGGCAGTTTATGGCTACACCTTC. This codes for CASRQSNGAVYGYTF.

The V call is TRBV11-1, the J call TRBJ1-2, with D perhaps matching TRBD1 (6 bases). Germline CDR1 is SGHAT and CDR2 is FQDESV (reference sequence). The CDR3 has 13 residues. With 3 bases removed from V and 2 bases from J, the gap between germline ends came to 7 bases. CDR3 region: CASSFTGNYGYTF. The CDR3 coding sequence is TGTGCCAGCAGCTTTACAGGGAACTATGGCTACACCTTC.

The chain is built from TRBV7-9 and TRBJ1-5; the match to TRBD1 covers 8 bases. This CDR3 is built from 14 residues. Unmatched junction bases numbered 0, after V lost 3 bases and J lost 2 bases. Germline assignment: CDR1 SEHNR and CDR2 FQNEAQ (reference sequence). The CDR3 sequence is CASSLTGGNQPQHF. In DNA, the CDR3 is TGTGCCAGCAGCTTGACAGGGGGCAATCAGCCCCAGCATTTT.

V usage is TRBV2 and J usage is TRBJ1-4; the D gene is possibly TRBD1 (6 bases). Germline CDR1 SNHLY, CDR2 FYNNEI. V shed 10 bases and J shed 8 bases, with 14 bases lying between them. The CDR3 spans 12 residues. The CDR3 DNA sequence: TGTGCCACCCACAGGGTCGCCGAAAAACTGTTTTTT. Amino acids: CATHRVAEKLFF.